The next 29 T cell receptor beta chains were all read from a single sample in a study of CD8+ T cells in alopecia areata. Once RNA had been extracted, it was reverse transcribed into cDNA to act as the sequencing template. Clones were read by immunoSEQ multiplex PCR, and TCRdb kept only the in-frame ones, dropping some. Seen here are about 150,000 clones, approximately 65% observed once, and the top ten hold about 38%. Sequencing was carried out using CD8+ T cells sorted from blood. These receptors came from a human donor in good health.

J is TRBJ2-3 and V is TRBV27; D not resolved. V lost 6 bases to trimming and J lost 10 bases, with 11 bases between them. Germline V gene lookup returns CDR1 MNHEY and CDR2 SMNVEV (reference sequence). CDR3 size: 11 residues. The CDR3 region is CASRSPRAQYF. For the CDR3, the DNA is TGTGCCAGCAGGTCCCCTAGGGCGCAGTATTTT.

This chain links TRBV11-2 with TRBJ2-1; D gene unclear. Germline V gene data show CDR1 as SGHAT and CDR2 as FQNNGV. The CDR3 consists of 12 residues. V dropped 1 base and J dropped 8 bases, with 6 bases sitting between them. The CDR3 spells CASSLVGYEQFF. In DNA, the CDR3 is TGTGCCAGCAGCTTAGTGGGCTATGAGCAGTTCTTC.

The V call is TRBV12-5, the J call TRBJ1-1; 7 nucleotides match TRBD1. Unmatched junction bases numbered 8, after V lost 0 bases and J lost 4 bases. The V gene's germline CDR1 is LGHNT and CDR2 FRNRAP. This CDR3 has 16 residues. CDR3 in DNA: TGTGCTAGTGGTTTGGTACAGGACAGGTCGACCACTGAAGCTTTCTTT. This encodes CASGLVQDRSTTEAFF.

This clone was seen only once. The chain carries TRBV5-4 and TRBJ2-7; tentatively, D is TRBD1 (5 bases). The CDR3 has 16 residues. V lost 0 bases and J 3 bases, leaving 16 bases between the germline ends. Germline V gene data show CDR1 as SGHNT and CDR2 as YYREEE (reference sequence). CDR3 coding DNA: TGTGCCAGCAGCTTGGCCCCCACACAGGAGCGCTACGAGCAGTACTTC. Its protein is CASSLAPTQERYEQYF.

CDR3 amino acids: CASSASLGTVYGYTF. CDR3 in DNA: TGTGCCAGTAGTGCCAGCCTTGGGACAGTTTATGGCTACACCTTC. V is TRBV19 and J is TRBJ1-2; TRBD1 matches 7 bases. The J segment lost 5 bases and the V segment lost 5 bases, leaving 11 bases of the junction unmatched. The CDR3 totals 15 residues. Germline CDR1 is LNHDA and CDR2 is SQIVND (reference sequence). Complete variable domain (other parts from reference TRBV19 and TRBJ1-2): DGGITQSPKYLFRKEGQNVTLSCEQNLNHDAMYWYRQDPGQGLRLIYYSQIVNDFQKGDIAEGYSVSREKKESFPLTVTSAQKNPTAFYLCASSASLGTVYGYTFGSGTRLTVV.

This sequence joins TRBV27 and TRBJ1-2, with D tentatively TRBD1 (5 bases). The CDR3 is 14 amino acids. Germline V gene data show CDR1 as MNHEY and CDR2 as SMNVEV (reference sequence). Deletions cut 5 bases from V and 0 bases from J, with 10 bases between. CDR3 sequence reads: CASSTTGANYGYTF. In DNA, the CDR3 is TGTGCCAGCAGTACAACAGGAGCTAACTATGGCTACACCTTC.

The chain links TRBV28 to TRBJ2-7; D is unresolved. V was shortened by 3 bases and J by 0 bases, with 9 bases between the two germline ends. The CDR3 has 14 amino acids. Germline-derived CDR1 and CDR2 are MDHEN and SYDVKM. The DNA of the CDR3 is TGTGCCAGCAGTTTCTGGCAGAGCTCCTACGAGCAGTACTTC. Amino acids: CASSFWQSSYEQYF.

The chain is built from TRBV11-2 and TRBJ1-1, with 10 bases matching TRBD1. V was pared by 1 base and J by 4 bases, with 0 bases of the junction left unmatched. The germline gives CDR1 SGHAT, CDR2 FQNNGV. CDR3 length: 14 residues. CDR3 protein: CASSLGDRGTEAFF. As DNA, the CDR3 is TGTGCCAGCAGCTTAGGGGACAGGGGCACTGAAGCTTTCTTT. Full variable domain (missing parts from reference TRBV11-2 and TRBJ1-1): EAGVAQSPRYKIIEKRQSVAFWCNPISGHATLYWYQQILGQGPKLLIQFQNNGVVDDSQLPKDRFSAERLKGVDSTLKIQPAKLEDSAVYLCASSLGDRGTEAFFGQGTRLTVV.

Relative to its sample, this clone is large. Other DNA variants within this sample encode the same CDR3. V is TRBV28 and J is TRBJ2-2; unclear D gene. Germline CDR1 and CDR2: MDHEN and SYDVKM. The CDR3 is 12 residues long. V shed 5 bases and J shed 7 bases, with 8 bases lying between them. The CDR3 nucleotides read TGTGCCAGCAGTCTCTTCGGCGGGGAGCTGTTTTTT. The encoded protein is CASSLFGGELFF.

The chain couples TRBV27 to TRBJ2-2; TRBD2 matches 8 bases. CDR3 size: 15 residues. V lost 6 bases and J lost 9; bases outside the gene matches: 12. Germline assignment: CDR1 MNHEY and CDR2 SMNVEV (reference sequence). The CDR3 region is CASSLRASGLRELFF. CDR3 in DNA: TGTGCCAGCAGCCTACGGGCTAGCGGGCTGCGGGAGCTGTTTTTT.

The J gene is TRBJ1-1, the V gene TRBV7-3; D gene unclear. The V gene lost 1 base and the J gene lost 2 bases, with 11 bases spanning the gap. The CDR3 spans 15 residues. Germline V gene sequence: CDR1 SGHTA, CDR2 FQGTGA. The CDR3 spells CASSLNPAPNTEAFF. CDR3 in DNA: TGTGCCAGCAGCTTAAACCCAGCACCCAACACTGAAGCTTTCTTT.

CDR3 sequence (DNA): TGTGCCAGCAGCCCTAGACCCGGGACACTCATGAACACTGAAGCTTTCTTT. This codes for CASSPRPGTLMNTEAFF. This chain joins TRBV6-8 and TRBJ1-1; D is perhaps TRBD1 (6 bases). The CDR3 is 17 residues long. Germline V gene data show CDR1 as MNHGY and CDR2 as SAAAGT. The V end lost 6 bases, the J end lost 0 bases, and 20 bases lay between the germline ends.

The chain couples TRBV28 to TRBJ2-4, with D perhaps TRBD1 or TRBD2 (5 bases each). The germline V and J ends were trimmed by 1 base and 0 bases, with 7 bases remaining between them. This CDR3 comprises 15 residues. Germline CDR1 reads MDHEN; CDR2 reads SYDVKM. The CDR3 nucleotides are TGTGCCAGCAGTTTATCGGGGCTAGCCAAAAACATTCAGTACTTC. Amino acid sequence: CASSLSGLAKNIQYF.

The chain carries TRBV27 and TRBJ2-1; D not certain. Germline loops: CDR1 MNHEY, CDR2 SMNVEV (reference sequence). V lost 1 base and J lost 3, with 4 bases in between. The CDR3 has 13 amino acids. CDR3: CASSLFLYNEQFF. The CDR3 DNA reads TGTGCCAGCAGTTTATTCCTCTACAATGAGCAGTTCTTC.

The chain recombines TRBV13 with TRBJ1-1; D unclear. The CDR3 sequence is 12 residues long. Trimming removed 3 bases at V and 8 bases at J, with 10 bases between. The germline V gene has CDR1 PRHDT and CDR2 FYEKMQ (reference sequence). The CDR3 loop reads CASSFQKTEAFF. The DNA for the CDR3 is TGTGCCAGCAGCTTCCAGAAAACCGAAGCTTTCTTT.

This clone appeared a few times. The sample holds other DNA sequences that translate to the same CDR3. The chain links TRBV29-1 to TRBJ1-1; D gene uncertain. Trimming took 6 bases from V and 1 from J, leaving 6 bases between them. The CDR3 has 11 residues. Germline values: CDR1 SQVTM, CDR2 ANQGSEA. The chain's CDR3 is CSVRGNTEAFF. The CDR3 bases are TGCAGCGTCCGGGGGAACACTGAAGCTTTCTTT.

This clone has a handful of counts. The chain carries TRBV27 and TRBJ2-7, with TRBD1 matching over 9 bases. V lost 4 bases and J lost 3; bases outside the gene matches: 10. Germline V CDR1 and CDR2: MNHEY, SMNVEV (reference sequence). This CDR3 is 16 amino acids long. CDR3 in DNA: TGTGCCAGCAGTTACGATCCAGGGACAGGGTTCTACGAGCAGTACTTC. It yields the protein CASSYDPGTGFYEQYF.

The V gene is TRBV6-4, the J gene TRBJ2-1; TRBD2 matches 10 bases. Germline V gives CDR1 MRHNA, CDR2 SNTAGT. The CDR3 has 13 amino acids. V gave up 4 bases and J gave up 8 bases; unmatched junction bases: 2. Written as DNA, the CDR3 is TGTGCCAGCAGTGTAGCGGGGGGCTATGAGCAGTTCTTC. It codes for CASSVAGGYEQFF.

The chain couples TRBV6-1 to TRBJ2-7; D gene ambiguous. Trimming shortened V by 4 bases and J by 2 bases, and 0 bases separated the two germline ends. CDR3 length: 10 amino acids. CDR1 is MNHNS, CDR2 SASEGT, per germline. The CDR3 DNA follows: TGTGCCAGCAGTGCCTACGAGCAGTACTTC. This sequence encodes CASSAYEQYF.

The chain has TRBV9 and TRBJ2-7; D may correspond to TRBD1 or TRBD2 (5 bases each). Trimming took 3 bases from V and 3 from J, leaving 13 bases between them. Germline V gene lookup returns CDR1 SGDLS and CDR2 YYNGEE. The CDR3 totals 14 residues. The CDR3 reads CASSASGTDYEQYF. The DNA of the CDR3 is TGTGCCAGCAGCGCGTCCGGGACCGACTACGAGCAGTACTTC.

The V gene is TRBV5-4, the J gene TRBJ2-5; D is tentatively TRBD1 or TRBD2 (5 bases each). CDR1 SGHNT and CDR2 YYREEE come from the germline V gene (reference sequence). V dropped 5 bases and J dropped 4 bases, with 12 bases sitting between them. This CDR3 comprises 13 residues. Here the CDR3 DNA reads TGTGCCAGCAGTCAGGTGGGACGAGAGACCCAGTACTTC. Translated, it gives CASSQVGRETQYF.

The count of this clone is one. The chain uses TRBV7-9 and TRBJ2-3; TRBD2 might be the D (5 bases). CDR3 length: 15 amino acids. Germline-derived CDR1 and CDR2 are SEHNR and FQNEAQ (reference sequence). V lost 4 bases, J lost 1 base, and 12 bases lay in between. The chain's CDR3 is CASSSIALGTDTQYF. The CDR3 DNA reads as TGTGCCAGCAGCTCCATAGCGCTGGGCACAGATACGCAGTATTTT.

This chain joins TRBV7-2 and TRBJ2-1; D remains ambiguous. The germline V gene has CDR1 SGHTA and CDR2 FQGNSA. Trimming left V 5 bases short and J 6 bases short, with 14 bases between. This CDR3 has 14 amino acids. For the CDR3, the DNA is TGTGCCAGCAGCCGATACCTAGTAGGCAATGAGCAGTTCTTC. It specifies CASSRYLVGNEQFF.

In this sample, this clone turned up a few times. V is TRBV6-5 and J is TRBJ2-7; unclear D gene. The CDR3 totals 13 residues. The germline V gene encodes CDR1 MNHEY and CDR2 SVGAGI. Trimming stripped 5 bases from V and 3 bases from J, with 11 bases between. CDR3 protein: CASSTVGSYEQYF. As DNA, the CDR3 is TGTGCCAGCAGTACGGTGGGAAGCTACGAGCAGTACTTC.

J is TRBJ1-2 and V is TRBV6-9; 7 bases are shared with TRBD1. There are 17 residues in the CDR3. Germline loops: CDR1 MNHGY, CDR2 SVAAGI. V shed 1 base, J shed 5 bases, and the junction held 13 bases outside the gene matches. The CDR3 nucleotides read TGTGCCAGCAGTTATTACCCGCCGTTGGACAGGCCATATGGCTACACCTTC. This translates into CASSYYPPLDRPYGYTF.

CDR3 amino acids: CAWSGAVRDRDGEKLFF. The CDR3 nucleotides read TGTGCCTGGAGTGGGGCAGTTCGCGACAGGGATGGTGAAAAACTGTTTTTT. This chain uses TRBV30 with TRBJ1-4; 7 nucleotides align to TRBD1. V shed 1 base and J 7 bases; nucleotides not matched to a gene: 15. Germline V gene lookup returns CDR1 GTSNPN and CDR2 SVGIG (reference sequence). This CDR3 spans 17 amino acids.

V gene TRBV25-1 combines with J gene TRBJ2-1, with 9 bases lining up with TRBD2. Germline values: CDR1 MGHDK, CDR2 SYGVNS. Unmatched junction bases numbered 4, after V lost 3 bases and J lost 7 bases. CDR3 size: 14 residues. In DNA, the CDR3 is TGTGCCAGCAGTGATCTGACTAGCGGAAATGAGCAGTTCTTC. Translating gives CASSDLTSGNEQFF.

Of note for this clone: A much larger clone lies one base from this, so it may be a read error. The V call is TRBV2, the J call TRBJ2-5; D is undetermined. This CDR3 is built from 10 residues. The V and J ends lost 6 bases and 4 bases respectively, with 3 bases between them. In germline, CDR1 is SNHLY, CDR2 FYNNEI. The CDR3 DNA reads as TGTGCCAGCAGGGTAGAGACCCAGTACTTC. Protein product: CASRVETQYF.

Only a few counts were recorded for this clone. V and J are TRBV9 and TRBJ2-7, with D possibly matching TRBD1 (5 bases). The ends were cut back, 0 bases at V and 4 bases at J, with 11 bases in the middle. Germline CDR1 reads SGDLS; CDR2 reads YYNGEE. The CDR3 totals 14 residues. This chain's CDR3 is CASSVGSTAYEQYF. CDR3 sequence (DNA): TGTGCCAGCAGCGTAGGATCGACAGCTTACGAGCAGTACTTC.